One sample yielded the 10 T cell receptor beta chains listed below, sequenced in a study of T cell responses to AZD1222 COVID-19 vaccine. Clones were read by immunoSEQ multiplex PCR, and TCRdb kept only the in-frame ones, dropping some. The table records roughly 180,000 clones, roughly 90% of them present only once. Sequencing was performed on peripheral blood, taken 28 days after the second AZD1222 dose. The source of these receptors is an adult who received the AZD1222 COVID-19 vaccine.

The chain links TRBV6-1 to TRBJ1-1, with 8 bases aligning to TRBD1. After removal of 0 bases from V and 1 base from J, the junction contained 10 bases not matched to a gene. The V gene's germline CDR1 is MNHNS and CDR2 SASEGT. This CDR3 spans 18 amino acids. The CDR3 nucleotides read TGTGCCAGCAGTGAAGCAATCCACAGGGGGAAGAAGAACACTGAAGCTTTCTTT. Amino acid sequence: CASSEAIHRGKKNTEAFF.

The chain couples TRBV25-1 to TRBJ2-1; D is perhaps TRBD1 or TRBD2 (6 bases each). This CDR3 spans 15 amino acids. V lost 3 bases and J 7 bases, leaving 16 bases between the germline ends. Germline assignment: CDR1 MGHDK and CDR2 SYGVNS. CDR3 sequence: CASSETLGGRNEQFF. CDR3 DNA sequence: TGTGCCAGCAGTGAGACGCTCGGGGGCAGGAATGAGCAGTTCTTC.

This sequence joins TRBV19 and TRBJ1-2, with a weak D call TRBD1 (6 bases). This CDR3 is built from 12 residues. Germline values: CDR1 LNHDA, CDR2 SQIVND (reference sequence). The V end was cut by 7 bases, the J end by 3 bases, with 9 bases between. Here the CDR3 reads CASNGGYYGYTF. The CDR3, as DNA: TGTGCCAGTAACGGGGGCTACTATGGCTACACCTTC.

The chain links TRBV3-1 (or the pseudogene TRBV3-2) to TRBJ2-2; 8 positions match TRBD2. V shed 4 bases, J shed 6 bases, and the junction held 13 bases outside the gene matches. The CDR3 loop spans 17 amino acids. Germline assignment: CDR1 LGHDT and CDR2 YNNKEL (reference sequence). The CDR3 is CASSPAFSWTSPGELFF. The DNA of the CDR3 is TGTGCCAGCAGCCCTGCATTTTCTTGGACTAGCCCCGGGGAGCTGTTTTTT.

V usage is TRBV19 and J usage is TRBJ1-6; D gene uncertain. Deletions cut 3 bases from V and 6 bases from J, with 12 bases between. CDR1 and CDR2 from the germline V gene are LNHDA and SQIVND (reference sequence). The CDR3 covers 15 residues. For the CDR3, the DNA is TGTGCCAGTAGTATGGTCCTCCAGCCTAATTCACCCCTCCACTTT. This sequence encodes CASSMVLQPNSPLHF.

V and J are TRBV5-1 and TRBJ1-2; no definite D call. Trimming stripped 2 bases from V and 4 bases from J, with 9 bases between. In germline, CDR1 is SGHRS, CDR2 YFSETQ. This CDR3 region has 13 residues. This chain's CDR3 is CASSFNSFYGYTF. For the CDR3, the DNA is TGCGCCAGCAGCTTTAACAGCTTCTATGGCTACACCTTC.

Written as DNA, the CDR3 is TGTGCCAGTGGAAAAGTCGGAGTACCCTTACACTATGGCTACACCTTC. It yields the protein CASGKVGVPLHYGYTF. The chain joins TRBV19 to TRBJ1-2; D not resolved. In germline, CDR1 is LNHDA, CDR2 SQIVND (reference sequence). The CDR3 covers 16 residues. Trimming cost V 8 bases and J 3 bases, with 22 bases left between them.

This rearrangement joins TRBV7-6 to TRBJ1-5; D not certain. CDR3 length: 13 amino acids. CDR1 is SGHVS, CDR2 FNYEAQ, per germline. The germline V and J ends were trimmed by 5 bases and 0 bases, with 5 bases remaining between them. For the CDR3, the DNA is TGTGCCAGCAGCCAAGATAGCAATCAGCCCCAGCATTTT. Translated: CASSQDSNQPQHF.

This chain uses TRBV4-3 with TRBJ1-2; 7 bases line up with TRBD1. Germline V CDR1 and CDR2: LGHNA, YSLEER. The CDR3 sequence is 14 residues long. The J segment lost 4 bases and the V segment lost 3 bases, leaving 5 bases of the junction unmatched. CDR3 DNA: TGCGCCAGCAGCCAGTACAGGGGCATCTATGGCTACACCTTC. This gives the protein CASSQYRGIYGYTF.

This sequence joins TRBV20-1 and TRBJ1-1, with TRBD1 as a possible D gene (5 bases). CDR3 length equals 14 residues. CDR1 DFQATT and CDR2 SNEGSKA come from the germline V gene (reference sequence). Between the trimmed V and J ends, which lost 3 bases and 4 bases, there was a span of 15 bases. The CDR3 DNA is TGCAGTGCTAGTAGGCAGGGCGCAGGCACTGAAGCTTTCTTT. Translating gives CSASRQGAGTEAFF.